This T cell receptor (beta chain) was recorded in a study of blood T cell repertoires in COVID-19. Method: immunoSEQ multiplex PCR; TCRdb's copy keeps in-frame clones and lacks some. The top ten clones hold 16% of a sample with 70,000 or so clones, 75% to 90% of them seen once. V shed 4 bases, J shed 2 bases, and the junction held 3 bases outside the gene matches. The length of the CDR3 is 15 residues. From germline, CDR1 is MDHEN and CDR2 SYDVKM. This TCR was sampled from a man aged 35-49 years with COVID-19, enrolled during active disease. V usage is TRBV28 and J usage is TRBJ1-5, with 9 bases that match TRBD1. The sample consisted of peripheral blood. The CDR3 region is CASSSRTGGNQPQHF. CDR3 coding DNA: TGTGCCAGCAGTTCACGGACAGGGGGCAATCAGCCCCAGCATTTT.